This T cell receptor (beta chain) originates from a study of shared clonotypes between healthy human individuals. This table comes from immunoSEQ multiplex PCR, and its TCRdb copy is limited to in-frame clones, with some not included. Among about 2 million clones listed, 90% to 95% were seen once. Trimming took off 0 bases at V and 2 bases at J, with 14 bases between the two ends. The germline V gene encodes CDR1 SGHRS and CDR2 YFSETQ. This CDR3 spans 16 amino acids. Findings and caveats of the study: Non-shared clonotypes displayed generation probabilities falling below those of clonotypes present in all four donors.

A note on this clone: Its matching antigen is unknown.

This receptor was obtained from a man younger than 30 in good health. This chain connects TRBV5-1 to TRBJ2-5, with a weak D call TRBD2 (5 bases). The specimen sequenced was naive CD4+ T cells sorted from blood. Specified subset: CD45RA+ positively selected. This CDR3 is CASSLDVGSGQETQYF. CDR3 sequence (DNA): TGCGCCAGCAGCTTGGATGTGGGGTCGGGGCAAGAGACCCAGTACTTC.